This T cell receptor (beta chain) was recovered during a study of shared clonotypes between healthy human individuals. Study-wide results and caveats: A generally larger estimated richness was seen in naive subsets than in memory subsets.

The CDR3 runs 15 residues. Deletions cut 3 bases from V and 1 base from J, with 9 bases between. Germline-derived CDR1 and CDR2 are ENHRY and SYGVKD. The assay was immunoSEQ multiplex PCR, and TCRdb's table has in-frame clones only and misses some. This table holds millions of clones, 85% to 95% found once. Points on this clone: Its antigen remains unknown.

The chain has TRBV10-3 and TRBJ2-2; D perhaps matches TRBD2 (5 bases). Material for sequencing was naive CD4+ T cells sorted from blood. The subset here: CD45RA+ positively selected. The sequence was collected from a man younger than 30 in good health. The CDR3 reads CAISERRQNTGELFF. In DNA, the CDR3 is TGTGCCATCAGTGAAAGGAGGCAGAACACCGGGGAGCTGTTTTTT.